These 22 T cell receptor beta chains came from one sample sequenced in a study of tumor and adjacent non-tumor tissue in lung cancer. RNA was extracted from bulk tissue without any cell sorting. The library came from three nested PCR rounds adapted from ARM-PCR protocols. TCRdb used MiXCR to reprocess the multiplex PCR reads, holding one entry per CDR3 protein. The sample has 68,000 or so distinct CDR3 sequences; just under 60% are singletons. Sequences were obtained from lung tumor tissue. The receptors derive from a man in his fifties or sixties with non-small cell lung cancer.

A word on this clonotype: This may be a read error: a much more frequent sequence differs by one nucleotide. In this CDR3 the conserved last residue, phenylalanine or tryptophan, is missing, so a read error is likely. CDR3 amino acids: CASSQEITDTQYC. The CDR3 nucleotides are TGTGCCAGCAGCCAAGAGATCACAGATACGCAGTATTGT. The V call is TRBV14, the J call TRBJ2-3; no definite D call. V lost 0 bases and J 2 bases, leaving 3 bases between the germline ends. The germline gives CDR1 SGHDN, CDR2 FVKESK. This CDR3 is 13 amino acids long.

Within the sample, this clonotype is medium-sized. The chain carries TRBV11-2 and TRBJ2-2, with 9 bases aligning to TRBD2. The CDR3 covers 16 residues. The ends lost 7 bases at V and 4 bases at J; junction bases unmatched: 10. The germline V gene has CDR1 SGHAT and CDR2 FQNNGV. The CDR3 DNA reads as TGTGCCAGCACCACAGCGGGGGGCTCCCTCACCGGGGAGCTGTTTTTT. It encodes CASTTAGGSLTGELFF.

In regard to this clonotype: A read error may be the cause here, since a much bigger clone is one base away. No conserved phenylalanine or tryptophan is present at the end of the CDR3, so a read error is the likely explanation. The CDR3 reads CASSYSSVSGTEAFS. CDR3 DNA sequence: TGTGCCAGCAGTTACTCGAGTGTATCCGGCACTGAAGCTTTCTCT. The chain couples TRBV6-5 to TRBJ1-1; no definite D call. The CDR3 loop spans 15 amino acids. Germline V gene sequence: CDR1 MNHEY, CDR2 SVGAGI. V was clipped by 0 bases and J by 4 bases, with 12 bases between them.

In regard to this clonotype: This could be a read error, since a much larger clone is one nucleotide away. The chain employs TRBV12-5 and TRBJ1-1; the D is unclear. This CDR3 region has 13 residues. Germline CDR1 LGHNT, CDR2 FRNRAP. The CDR3 reads CATGLFHVGVAFF. In DNA form, the CDR3 reads TGTGCTACTGGTTTATTTCACGTCGGGGTGGCTTTCTTT.

For this clonotype: A much larger clonotype is one base distant, so this may be a read error. This chain joins TRBV6-1 and TRBJ1-2; 9 bases map to TRBD1. Per germline, CDR1 MNHNS and CDR2 SASEGT. The V segment lost 7 bases and the J segment 4 bases; nucleotides outside the gene matches: 7. The CDR3 runs 14 residues. The CDR3 bases are TGTGCCAGCAATTCACAGGGGGCAAGCTATGGCTACACCTTC. Its translation is CASNSQGASYGYTF.

On this clonotype: A much larger clone differs by one base, so this may be a read error. The chain combines TRBV11-2 with TRBJ2-6, with a tentative D call TRBD2 (6 bases). CDR1 and CDR2 from the germline V gene are SGHAT and FQNNGV. CDR3 length: 16 residues. CDR3: CVSSLDQRRVPDVLTF. In DNA, the CDR3 is TGTGTCAGCAGCTTAGATCAGAGGAGGGTTCCGGACGTCCTGACTTTC.

Comments on this clonotype: A much larger clone differs from this one at a single base, so this may be a read error. The chain links TRBV5-1 to TRBJ1-1; possible D gene TRBD1, 5 bases. The CDR3 sequence is 18 residues long. CDR1 is SGHRS and CDR2 is YFSETQ in the germline V gene. Between the trimmed V and J ends, which lost 0 bases and 0 bases, there was a span of 18 bases. The DNA of the CDR3 is TGCGCCAGCAGCTTGGTCGGGAGGGGAAGGTCCATGAACACTGAAGCTTTCTTT. Protein product: CASSLVGRGRSMNTEAFF.

This clonotype was recorded a few times. The chain carries TRBV21-1 and TRBJ1-1; the DNA was not compared with TRBD1, the D call given in the table. TRBV21-1 is annotated as a pseudogene. This CDR3 spans 13 amino acids. CDR3: CASSSGMRTEALF. CDR3 nucleotides: TGTGCCAGCAGTTCAGGGATGCGGACTGAGGCTCTCTTT.

As concerns this clonotype: The junction differs from germline at one of its ends, possibly a read error. The J gene is TRBJ2-7, the V gene TRBV6-2 or TRBV6-3; D is perhaps TRBD2 (6 bases). The V gene's germline CDR1 is MNHEY and CDR2 SVGEGT. CDR3 length equals 12 residues. CDR3 sequence (DNA): TGTACCAGCAGAGAAGGTCCGGGGGAGCACTACTTC. This translates into CTSREGPGEHYF.

The count of this clonotype is one. It may be a read error: a sequence one base away is much more abundant. V gene TRBV5-5 combines with J gene TRBJ2-5; D not resolved. The CDR3 is made up of 14 amino acids. Germline V CDR1 and CDR2: SGHKS, YYEKEE (reference sequence). CDR3 sequence (DNA): TGTGCCAGCAGCGTTGAATGGGCCCAAGGGACCCAGTACTTC. Amino acids: CASSVEWAQGTQYF.

The CDR3 DNA follows: TGCAGTGCCAATAAGGACAGGGAAGGGCGGTTCTTC. Protein sequence: CSANKDREGRFF. The chain carries TRBV20-1 and TRBJ2-1; 8 bases line up with TRBD1. Per the germline V gene, CDR1 is DFQATT and CDR2 is SNEGSKA (reference sequence). The CDR3 runs 12 residues. V dropped 6 bases and J dropped 15; count of bases not matched to a gene: 13.

This clonotype has only a few counts. V gene TRBV20-1 combines with J gene TRBJ2-2; TRBD2 might be the D (7 bases). CDR1 DFQATT and CDR2 SNEGSKA come from the germline V gene (reference sequence). The CDR3 has 16 amino acids. With 0 bases removed from V and 1 base from J, the gap between germline ends came to 12 bases. The CDR3 DNA follows: TGCAGTGCTAGAGATGGGGGCGGGGGGAACACCGGGGAGCTGTTTTTT. It encodes CSARDGGGGNTGELFF.

As to this clonotype: At one boundary the junction diverges from the germline segment, which might be a read error. V is TRBV5-1 and J is TRBJ2-5, with 7 bases fitting TRBD1. Germline V CDR1 and CDR2: SGHRS, YFSETQ. The CDR3 runs 14 residues. For the CDR3, the DNA is TGCGCCAGTAGCTTGGGGAACAGGGGCGAGACCCAGTACTTC. It codes for CASSLGNRGETQYF. Together with reference TRBV5-1 and TRBJ2-5, the CDR3 gives the full variable domain: KAGVTQTPRYLIKTRGQQVTLSCSPISGHRSVSWYQQTPGQGLQFLFEYFSETQRNKGNFPGRFSGRQFSNSRSEMNVSTLELGDSALYLCASSLGNRGETQYFGPGTRLLVL.

Remarks on this clonotype: The missing conserved phenylalanine or tryptophan at the end of this CDR3 makes a read error likely. Here the CDR3 DNA reads TGCGCCAGCAGGACCGGGACAGGGGTCCTCCAAGAGACCCAGTACTAC. It encodes CASRTGTGVLQETQYY. The rearrangement uses TRBV5-1 and TRBJ2-5; 10 bases line up with TRBD1. The germline V gene has CDR1 SGHRS and CDR2 YFSETQ. J gave up 1 base and V 5 bases, and 8 bases lay outside the gene matches. This CDR3 is 16 amino acids long.

Note on this clonotype: One base away lies a much larger clone, so this may be a sequencing read error. This rearrangement joins TRBV28 to TRBJ2-3; 8 bases map to TRBD2. Trimming cost V 6 bases and J 2 bases; bases outside gene matches: 7. Germline V gives CDR1 MDHEN, CDR2 SYDVKM. This CDR3 is built from 15 residues. The CDR3 DNA reads TGTGCCAGCAGCTCCCCAGCGGGAGTCACAGATACGCAGTATTTT. It specifies CASSSPAGVTDTQYF.

This clonotype was picked up many times. The CDR3 is CASTRTSGSYEQYF. The CDR3 region has the DNA TGTGCCAGCACCCGGACTAGCGGCAGTTACGAGCAGTACTTC. The gene calls are TRBV6-5 and TRBJ2-7, with 10 bases matching TRBD2. Per germline, CDR1 MNHEY and CDR2 SVGAGI. V dropped 7 bases and J dropped 4; count of bases not matched to a gene: 7. This CDR3 spans 14 amino acids.

About this clonotype itself: One end of the junction fails to match germline, which may point to a read error. The chain couples TRBV5-1 to TRBJ2-1; no definite D call. Germline CDR1 SGHRS, CDR2 YFSETQ. The CDR3 length is 17 residues. The CDR3 sequence is CASSRFPVDLSYNEQFF. DNA of the CDR3: TGCGCAAGCAGCCGCTTTCCGGTTGACCTCTCCTACAATGAGCAGTTCTTC.

Ten or more counts support this clonotype. The V and J genes are TRBV6-5 and TRBJ1-4, with 7 bases that match TRBD1. Unmatched junction bases numbered 7, after V lost 6 bases and J lost 6 bases. CDR1 MNHEY and CDR2 SVGAGI come from the germline V gene. The CDR3 spans 14 residues. CDR3 DNA sequence: TGTGCCAGCAGCAGCTCAGGGGGGGATGAAAAACTGTTTTTT. The encoded protein is CASSSSGGDEKLFF.

Turning to this clonotype: A clone one base away is much larger, so this may be a read error. This chain links TRBV12-3 or TRBV12-4 with TRBJ2-3; 10 positions match TRBD2. This CDR3 has 17 amino acids. The junction had 14 bases not matched to a gene; V was cut back by 7 bases and J by 4 bases. The CDR3 loop reads CASTDHSGGPEADTQYF. The CDR3 nucleotides are TGTGCCAGCACCGATCATAGCGGGGGGCCCGAGGCAGATACGCAGTATTTT.

This chain uses TRBV28 with TRBJ2-3, with D tentatively TRBD1 (5 bases). Germline V lookup: CDR1 MDHEN, CDR2 SYDVKM. The CDR3 runs to 14 residues. Trimming left V 8 bases short and J 4 bases short, with 16 bases between. The CDR3 protein is CASGSDTGPDTQYF. CDR3 bases: TGTGCCAGCGGTTCGGACACTGGGCCAGATACGCAGTATTTT.

On this clonotype itself: At one end, the junction sequence differs from germline, possibly due to a read error. The chain combines TRBV14 with TRBJ1-1; weak D call: TRBD1 (5 bases). The CDR3 consists of 13 residues. Germline CDR1 SGHDN, CDR2 FVKESK. CDR3 nucleotide sequence: TGTGCTAGCAGCCTAGAGTGGGACCGAAGGAATTTCTTT. Translated: CASSLEWDRRNFF.

This clonotype was detected a few times. V is TRBV28 and J is TRBJ2-7; 9 bases are shared with TRBD2. The germline CDR1 and CDR2 sequences are MDHEN and SYDVKM. Germline trimming cut 2 bases from V and 0 bases from J; bases unmatched to any gene: 8. The CDR3 covers 17 residues. As DNA, the CDR3 is TGTGCCAGCAGTTTAGGTAGCGGGAGTTACCCCTCCTACGAGCAGTACTTC. Its protein product is CASSLGSGSYPSYEQYF. Filled out from reference TRBV28 and TRBJ2-7, the complete variable domain reads DVKVTQSSRYLVKRTGEKVFLECVQDMDHENMFWYRQDPGLGLRLIYFSYDVKMKEKGDIPEGYSVSREKKERFSLILESASTNQTSMYLCASSLGSGSYPSYEQYFGPGTRLTVT.